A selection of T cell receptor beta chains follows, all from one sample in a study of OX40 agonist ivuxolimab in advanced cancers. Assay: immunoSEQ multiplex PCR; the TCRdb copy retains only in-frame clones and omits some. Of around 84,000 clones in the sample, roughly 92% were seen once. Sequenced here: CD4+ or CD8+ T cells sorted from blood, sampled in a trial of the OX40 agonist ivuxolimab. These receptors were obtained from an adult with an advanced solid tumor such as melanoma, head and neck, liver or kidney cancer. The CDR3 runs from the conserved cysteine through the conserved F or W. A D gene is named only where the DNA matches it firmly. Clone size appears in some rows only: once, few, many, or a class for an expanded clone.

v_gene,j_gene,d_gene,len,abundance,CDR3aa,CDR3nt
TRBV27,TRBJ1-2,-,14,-,CASSFTGIGYGYTF,TGTGCCAGCAGTTTTACAGGGATAGGGTATGGCTACACCTTC
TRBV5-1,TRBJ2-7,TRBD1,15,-,CASSLGTGSIYEQYF,TGCGCCAGCAGCTTGGGGACAGGGAGCATCTACGAGCAGTACTTC
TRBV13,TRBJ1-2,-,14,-,CASTLGRVGYGYTF,TGTGCCAGCACCTTGGGGCGGGTGGGCTATGGCTACACCTTC
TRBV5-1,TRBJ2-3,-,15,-,CASSLEVSLTDTQYF,TGCGCCAGCAGCTTGGAGGTCAGCCTAACAGATACGCAGTATTTT
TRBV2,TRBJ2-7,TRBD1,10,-,CASARGEQYF,TGTGCCAGCGCCAGGGGGGAGCAGTACTTC
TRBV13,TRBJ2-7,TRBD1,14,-,CASSLSTGLYEQYF,TGTGCCAGCAGCTTATCGACAGGGCTCTACGAGCAGTACTTC
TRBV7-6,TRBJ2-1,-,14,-,CASTPPTDYNEQFF,TGTGCCAGCACCCCACCGACGGATTACAATGAGCAGTTCTTC
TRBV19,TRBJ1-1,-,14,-,CASSMEQLNTEAFF,TGTGCCAGTAGTATGGAGCAGTTGAACACTGAAGCTTTCTTT
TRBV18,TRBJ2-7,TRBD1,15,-,CASSPMDRGTYEQYF,TGTGCCAGCTCACCTATGGACAGGGGAACCTACGAGCAGTACTTC
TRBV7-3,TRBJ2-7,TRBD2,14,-,CASSEGLAGREQYF,TGTGCCAGCAGCGAGGGACTAGCGGGGAGGGAGCAGTACTTC
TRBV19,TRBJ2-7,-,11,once,CASSPGYEQYF,TGTGCCAGTAGTCCTGGCTACGAGCAGTACTTC
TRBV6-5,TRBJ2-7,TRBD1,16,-,CASSYSSGQRTYEQYF,TGTGCCAGCAGTTACTCGTCGGGACAGCGAACCTACGAGCAGTACTTC
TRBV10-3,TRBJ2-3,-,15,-,CAISESLGLSDTQYF,TGTGCCATCAGTGAGTCTTTAGGACTTTCGGATACGCAGTATTTT
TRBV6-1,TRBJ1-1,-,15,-,CASSEIPTAQFEAFF,TGTGCCAGCAGTGAAATTCCGACGGCCCAGTTTGAAGCTTTCTTT
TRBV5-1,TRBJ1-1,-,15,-,CASSFMKGVNTEAFF,TGCGCCAGCAGCTTCATGAAGGGGGTGAACACTGAAGCTTTCTTT
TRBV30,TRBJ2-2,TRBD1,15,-,CAGGRGQGHTGELFF,TGTGCCGGGGGAAGGGGACAGGGCCACACCGGGGAGCTGTTTTTT
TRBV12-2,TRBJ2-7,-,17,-,CASRLRGVPRPRAEQYF,TGTGCAAGTCGCTTAAGGGGGGTTCCAAGGCCGAGGGCCGAGCAGTACTTC
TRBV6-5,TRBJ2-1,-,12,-,CASSSGDNEQFF,TGTGCCAGCAGTTCCGGGGACAATGAGCAGTTCTTC
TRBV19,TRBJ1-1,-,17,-,CASSPRLGVDGQGGAFF,TGTGCCAGTAGTCCCCGCCTCGGGGTGGACGGTCAAGGCGGCGCTTTCTTT
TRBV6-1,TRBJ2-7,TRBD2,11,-,CASTGLNEQYF,TGTGCCAGCACGGGACTAAACGAGCAGTACTTC
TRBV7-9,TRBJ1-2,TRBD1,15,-,CASSLVGQGAYGYTF,TGTGCCAGCAGCTTAGTTGGACAGGGGGCTTATGGCTACACCTTC
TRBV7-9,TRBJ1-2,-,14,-,CASSAGNGAYGYTF,TGTGCCAGCAGTGCGGGGAACGGCGCCTATGGCTACACCTTC